What follows is one T cell receptor beta chain and its context. What it recognizes is unknown. Clones were read by immunoSEQ multiplex PCR, and TCRdb kept only the in-frame ones, dropping some. This sample has 37,000 or so clones, with approximately 84% found just once. This entry is derived from a study of OX40 agonist ivuxolimab in advanced cancers. Overall study results and limits: In the 0.1 to 3.0 mg/kg range, CD4+ and CD8+ blood T cells had expanded clonally by week 6.

The trim removed 1 base at V and 4 bases at J, leaving 7 bases unmatched. Per germline, CDR1 MNHNS and CDR2 SASEGT. CDR3 length: 16 amino acids. Sampling of blood occurred at baseline, cycle 4 day 1, and cycle 7 day 1. The sequence was obtained from an adult with an advanced solid tumor such as melanoma, head and neck, liver or kidney cancer. The specimen was CD4+ or CD8+ T cells sorted from blood, collected in a trial of the OX40 agonist ivuxolimab. V gene TRBV6-1 combines with J gene TRBJ2-3; 8 nucleotides line up with TRBD2. The CDR3 spells CASSEEGVGRADTQYF. CDR3 coding DNA: TGTGCCAGCAGTGAAGAGGGCGTCGGGAGGGCAGATACGCAGTATTTT.